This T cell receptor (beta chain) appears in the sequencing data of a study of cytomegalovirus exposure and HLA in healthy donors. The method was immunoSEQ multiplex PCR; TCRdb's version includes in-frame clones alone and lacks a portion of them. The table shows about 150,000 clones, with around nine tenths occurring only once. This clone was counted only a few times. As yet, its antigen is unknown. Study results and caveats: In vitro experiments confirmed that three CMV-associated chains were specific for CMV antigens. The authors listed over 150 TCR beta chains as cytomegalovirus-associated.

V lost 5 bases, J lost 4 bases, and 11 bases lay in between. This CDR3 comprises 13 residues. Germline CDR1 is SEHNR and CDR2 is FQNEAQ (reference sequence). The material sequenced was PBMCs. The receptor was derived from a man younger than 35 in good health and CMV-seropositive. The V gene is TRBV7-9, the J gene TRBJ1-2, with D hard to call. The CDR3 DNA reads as TGTGCCAGCAGCCAAGCGGACGGCTATGGCTACACCTTC. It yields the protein CASSQADGYGYTF. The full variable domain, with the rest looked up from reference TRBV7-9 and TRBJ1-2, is DTGVSQNPRHKITKRGQNVTFRCDPISEHNRLYWYRQTLGQGPEFLTYFQNEAQLEKSRLLSDRFSAERPKGSFSTLEIQRTEQGDSAMYLCASSQADGYGYTFGSGTRLTVV.